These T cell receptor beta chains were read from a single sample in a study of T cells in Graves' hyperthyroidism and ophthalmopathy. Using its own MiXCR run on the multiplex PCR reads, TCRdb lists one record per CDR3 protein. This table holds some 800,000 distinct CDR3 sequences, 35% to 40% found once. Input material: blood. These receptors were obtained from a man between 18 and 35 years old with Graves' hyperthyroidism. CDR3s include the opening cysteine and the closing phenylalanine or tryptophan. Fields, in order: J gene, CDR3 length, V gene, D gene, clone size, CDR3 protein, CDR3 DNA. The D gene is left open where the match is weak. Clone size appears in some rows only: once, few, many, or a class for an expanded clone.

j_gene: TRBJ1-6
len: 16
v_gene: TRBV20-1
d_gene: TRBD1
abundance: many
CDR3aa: CSASAGGQSINSPLHF
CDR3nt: TGCAGTGCTAGCGCCGGGGGACAGTCCATAAATTCACCCCTCCACTTT

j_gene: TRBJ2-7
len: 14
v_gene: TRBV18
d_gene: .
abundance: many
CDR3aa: CASSSPTGAHEQYF
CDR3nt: TGTGCCAGCTCCTCGCCGACGGGCGCCCACGAGCAGTACTTC

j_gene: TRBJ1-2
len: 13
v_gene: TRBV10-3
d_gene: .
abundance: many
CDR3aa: CAIPGTTEDGYTF
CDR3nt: TGTGCCATACCCGGGACAACGGAGGATGGCTACACCTTC

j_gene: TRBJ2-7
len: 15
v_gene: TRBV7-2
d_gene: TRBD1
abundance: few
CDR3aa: CAINSGTGAAYEQYF
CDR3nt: TGTGCCATAAACTCCGGGACAGGGGCCGCCTACGAGCAGTACTTC

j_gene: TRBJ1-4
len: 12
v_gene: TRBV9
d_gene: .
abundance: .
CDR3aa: CASSVAGTSLFF
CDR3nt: TGTGCCAGCAGCGTAGCCGGGACGAGTCTGTTTTTT

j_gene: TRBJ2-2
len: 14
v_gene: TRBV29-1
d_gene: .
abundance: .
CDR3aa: CSAAQTQNTGELFF
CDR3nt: TGCAGCGCCGCACAGACTCAGAACACCGGGGAGCTGTTTTTT

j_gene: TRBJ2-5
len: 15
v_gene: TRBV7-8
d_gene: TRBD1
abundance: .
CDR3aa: CASSSPTGPKGTQYF
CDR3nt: TGTGCCAGCAGTTCCCCGACAGGGCCCAAAGGGACCCAGTACTTC

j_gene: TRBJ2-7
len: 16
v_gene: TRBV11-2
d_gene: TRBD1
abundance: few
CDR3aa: CASSSILGTGFYEQYF
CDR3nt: TGTGCCAGCAGTTCGATCCTCGGGACAGGGTTCTACGAGCAGTACTTC

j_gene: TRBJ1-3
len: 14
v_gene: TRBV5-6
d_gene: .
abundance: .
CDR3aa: CASSRVGVGNTIYF
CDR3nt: TGTGCCAGCAGCCGGGTAGGGGTTGGAAACACCATATATTTT

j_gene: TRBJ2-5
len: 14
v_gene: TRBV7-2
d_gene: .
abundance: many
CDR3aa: CASSPGTHQETQYF
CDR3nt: TGTGCCAGCAGCCCCGGGACACACCAAGAGACCCAGTACTTC

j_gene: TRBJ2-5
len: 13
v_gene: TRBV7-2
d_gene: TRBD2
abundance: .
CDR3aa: CASSLAGGPKHHF
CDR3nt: TGTGCCAGCAGCTTAGCGGGAGGGCCGAAACACCACTTC

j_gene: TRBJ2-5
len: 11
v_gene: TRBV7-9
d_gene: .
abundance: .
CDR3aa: CASSFQETQHF
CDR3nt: TGTGCCAGCAGCTTCCAAGAGACCCAACACTTC

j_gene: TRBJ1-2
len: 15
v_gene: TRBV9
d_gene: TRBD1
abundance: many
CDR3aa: CASSGDRDLGYGYTF
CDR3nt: TGTGCCAGCAGCGGAGACAGGGATCTAGGCTATGGCTACACCTTC

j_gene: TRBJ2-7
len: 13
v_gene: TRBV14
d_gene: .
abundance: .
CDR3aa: CASSRGLRDEQYF
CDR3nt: TGTGCCAGCAGCCGGGGATTGAGGGACGAGCAGTACTTC

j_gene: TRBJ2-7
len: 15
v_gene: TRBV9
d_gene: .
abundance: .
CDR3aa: CASSQIEKGSYEQYF
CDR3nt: TGTGCCAGCAGCCAGATAGAAAAAGGCTCCTACGAGCAGTACTTC

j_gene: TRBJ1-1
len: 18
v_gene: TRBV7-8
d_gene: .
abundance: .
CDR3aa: CASSLEGGGFWVNTEAFF
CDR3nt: TGTGCCAGCAGCTTAGAAGGTGGGGGATTCTGGGTGAACACTGAAGCTTTCTTT

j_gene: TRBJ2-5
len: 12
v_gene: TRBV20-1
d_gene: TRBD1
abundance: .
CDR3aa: CSWRQGRETQYF
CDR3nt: TGCAGTTGGAGACAGGGGCGAGAGACCCAGTACTTC

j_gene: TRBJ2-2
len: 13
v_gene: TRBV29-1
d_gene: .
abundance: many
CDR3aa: CSVEAELTGELFF
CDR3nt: TGCAGCGTTGAAGCGGAACTCACCGGGGAGCTGTTTTTT

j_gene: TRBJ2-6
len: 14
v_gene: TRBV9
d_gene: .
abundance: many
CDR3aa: CASLSNSGANVLTF
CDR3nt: TGTGCCAGCCTCTCCAACTCTGGGGCCAACGTCCTGACTTTC

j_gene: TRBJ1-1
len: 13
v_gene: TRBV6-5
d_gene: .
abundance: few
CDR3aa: CASSYSVALEAFF
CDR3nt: TGTGCCAGCAGTTACTCAGTTGCTCTTGAAGCTTTCTTT

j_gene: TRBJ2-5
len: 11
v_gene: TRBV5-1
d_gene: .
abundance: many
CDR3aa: CASSGQETQYF
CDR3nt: TGTGCCAGCAGCGGACAAGAGACCCAGTACTTC

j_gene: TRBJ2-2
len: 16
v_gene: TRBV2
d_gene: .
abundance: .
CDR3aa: CASRVLVGGQDGELFF
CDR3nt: TGTGCCAGCAGAGTACTAGTGGGGGGGCAAGACGGGGAGCTGTTTTTT

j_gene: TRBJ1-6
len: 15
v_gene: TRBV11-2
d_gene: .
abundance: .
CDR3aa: CASSLRGIYNSPLHF
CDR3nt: TGTGCCAGCAGCTTACGGGGGATTTATAATTCACCCCTCCACTTT

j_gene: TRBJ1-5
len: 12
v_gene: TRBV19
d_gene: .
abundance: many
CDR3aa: CASQISNQPQHF
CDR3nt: TGTGCCAGTCAAATTAGCAATCAGCCCCAGCATTTT

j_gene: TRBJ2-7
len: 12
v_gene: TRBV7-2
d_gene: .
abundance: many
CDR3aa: CASSRVNYEQYF
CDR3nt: TGTGCCAGTTCTAGGGTCAACTACGAGCAGTACTTC

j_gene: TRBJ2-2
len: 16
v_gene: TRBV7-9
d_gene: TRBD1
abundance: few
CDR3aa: CASSLALGQDTGELFF
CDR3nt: TGTGCCAGCAGCTTAGCCCTGGGACAGGACACCGGGGAGCTGTTTTTT

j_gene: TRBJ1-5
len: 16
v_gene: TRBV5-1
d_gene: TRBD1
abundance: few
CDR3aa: CASSLEGGWGNQPQHF
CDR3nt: TGCGCCAGCAGCTTGGAAGGGGGCTGGGGCAATCAGCCCCAGCATTTT

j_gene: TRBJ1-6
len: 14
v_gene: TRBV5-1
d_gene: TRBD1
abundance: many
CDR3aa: CASKTGGDNSPLHF
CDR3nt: TGCGCCAGCAAAACAGGGGGCGATAATTCACCCCTCCACTTT

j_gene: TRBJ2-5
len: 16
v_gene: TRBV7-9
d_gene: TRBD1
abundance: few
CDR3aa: CASSSGQGRLGETQYF
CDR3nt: TGTGCCAGCAGTTCTGGACAGGGGAGATTGGGAGAGACCCAGTACTTC

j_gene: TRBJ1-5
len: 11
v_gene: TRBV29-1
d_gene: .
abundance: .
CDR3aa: CSPTDSQPQHF
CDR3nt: TGCAGCCCTACGGACAGTCAGCCCCAGCATTTT

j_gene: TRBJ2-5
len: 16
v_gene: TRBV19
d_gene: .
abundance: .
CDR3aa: CASSIARGHRGETQYF
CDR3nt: TGTGCCAGTAGTATAGCGAGGGGACACCGAGGGGAGACCCAGTACTTC

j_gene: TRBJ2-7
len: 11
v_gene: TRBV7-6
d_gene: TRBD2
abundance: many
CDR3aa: CAITGGFEQYF
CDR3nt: TGTGCCATCACCGGGGGGTTCGAGCAGTACTTC

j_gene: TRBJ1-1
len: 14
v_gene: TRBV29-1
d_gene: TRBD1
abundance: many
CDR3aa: CSVRDRGRRTEAFF
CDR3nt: TGCAGCGTTAGGGACAGGGGGCGTAGGACTGAAGCTTTCTTT

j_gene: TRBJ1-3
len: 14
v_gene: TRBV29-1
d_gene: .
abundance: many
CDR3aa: CSVELGRAGNTIYF
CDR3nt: TGCAGCGTTGAACTGGGGAGGGCTGGAAACACCATATATTTT

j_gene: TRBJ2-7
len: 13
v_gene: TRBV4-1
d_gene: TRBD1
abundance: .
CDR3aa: CASSEQGGDEQYF
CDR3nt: TGTGCCAGCAGCGAACAGGGGGGAGACGAGCAGTACTTC

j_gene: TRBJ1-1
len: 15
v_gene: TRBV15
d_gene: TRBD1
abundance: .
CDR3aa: CATSTGTGLMAEAFF
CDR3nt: TGTGCCACCAGCACCGGGACAGGATTAATGGCTGAAGCTTTCTTT

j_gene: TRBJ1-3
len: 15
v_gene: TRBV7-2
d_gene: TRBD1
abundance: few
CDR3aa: CASSSSLGQGNTIYF
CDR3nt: TGTGCCAGCAGCTCATCCCTTGGACAGGGGAACACCATATATTTT

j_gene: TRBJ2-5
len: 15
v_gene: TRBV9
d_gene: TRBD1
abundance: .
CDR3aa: CASSGGQGADETQYF
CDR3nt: TGTGCCAGCAGCGGGGGACAGGGGGCGGATGAGACCCAGTACTTC

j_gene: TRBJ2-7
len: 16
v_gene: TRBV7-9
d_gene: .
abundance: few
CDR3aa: CASSPSRGPNSYEQYF
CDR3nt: TGTGCCAGCAGTCCCTCGCGAGGGCCCAACTCCTACGAGCAGTACTTC

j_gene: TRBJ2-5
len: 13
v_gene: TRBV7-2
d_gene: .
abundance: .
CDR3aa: CASRDGPQETQYF
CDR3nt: TGTGCCAGCAGGGACGGGCCCCAAGAGACCCAGTACTTC

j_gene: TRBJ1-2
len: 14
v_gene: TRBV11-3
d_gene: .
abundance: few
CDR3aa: CASSPSDNPYGYTF
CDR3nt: TGTGCCAGCAGCCCTTCGGACAACCCGTATGGTTACACCTTC

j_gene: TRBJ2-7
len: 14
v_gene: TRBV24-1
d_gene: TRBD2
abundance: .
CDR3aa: CATSYEREGLGQYF
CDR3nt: TGTGCCACCAGCTACGAGCGGGAGGGCCTAGGGCAGTACTTC

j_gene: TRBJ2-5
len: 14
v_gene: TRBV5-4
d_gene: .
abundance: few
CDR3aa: CASSSADRQETQYF
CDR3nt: TGTGCCAGCAGCTCAGCGGACCGTCAAGAGACCCAGTACTTC

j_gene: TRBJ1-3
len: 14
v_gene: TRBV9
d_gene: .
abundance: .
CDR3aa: CASSVGGGPNTIYF
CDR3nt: TGTGCCAGCAGCGTAGGGGGCGGCCCGAACACCATATATTTT

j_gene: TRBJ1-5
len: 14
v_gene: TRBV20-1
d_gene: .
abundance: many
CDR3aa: CSAPGAGLNQPQHF
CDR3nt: TGCAGTGCTCCGGGGGCAGGCCTCAATCAGCCCCAGCATTTT

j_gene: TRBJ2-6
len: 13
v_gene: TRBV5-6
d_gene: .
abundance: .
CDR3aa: CAGSVAGANVLTF
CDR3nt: TGTGCCGGCAGCGTCGCTGGGGCCAACGTCCTGACTTTC

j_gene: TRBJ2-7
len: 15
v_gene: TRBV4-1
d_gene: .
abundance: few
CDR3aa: CASSQVDQRAHEQYF
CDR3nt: TGCGCCAGCAGCCAAGTCGACCAGCGGGCCCACGAGCAGTACTTC

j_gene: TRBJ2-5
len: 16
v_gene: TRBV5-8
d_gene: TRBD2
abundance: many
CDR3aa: CASSQGLAGGQETQYF
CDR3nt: TGTGCCAGCAGCCAGGGACTAGCGGGGGGGCAAGAGACCCAGTACTTC

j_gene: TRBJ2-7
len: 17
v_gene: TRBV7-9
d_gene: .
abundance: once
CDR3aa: CASSAIAGPSDSYEQYF
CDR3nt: TGTGCCAGCAGCGCAATAGCAGGGCCTTCTGACTCCTACGAGCAGTACTTC

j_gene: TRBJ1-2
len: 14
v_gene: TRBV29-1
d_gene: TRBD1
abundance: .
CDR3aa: CSVDAGQGVAGYTF
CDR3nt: TGCAGCGTTGACGCCGGACAGGGGGTGGCTGGCTACACCTTC

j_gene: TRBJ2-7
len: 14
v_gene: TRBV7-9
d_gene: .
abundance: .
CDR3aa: CASSLGATSRGQYF
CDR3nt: TGTGCCAGCAGCTTGGGGGCGACGTCAAGGGGGCAGTACTTC

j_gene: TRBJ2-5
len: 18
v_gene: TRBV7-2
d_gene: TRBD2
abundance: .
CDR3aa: CASSFGLAGEWGRETQYF
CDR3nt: TGTGCCAGCAGCTTTGGACTAGCGGGAGAGTGGGGGCGGGAGACCCAGTACTTC

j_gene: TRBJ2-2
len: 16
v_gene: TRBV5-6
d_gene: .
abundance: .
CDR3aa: CASSPPNRVGTGELFF
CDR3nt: TGTGCCAGCAGCCCACCGAACAGGGTGGGGACCGGGGAGCTGTTTTTT